Described below is a single T cell receptor (beta chain) sequence and its context. There is no known antigen for this receptor. Per-nucleotide qualities are absent, and no much larger clonotype sits a single base away. In Finland, the donors were immunologically healthy infants who were having open corrective cardiac surgery for congenital heart defects. During surgery, a small about 0.45-1 mL aliquot of peripheral blood was collected from four of the eight donors. Genomic DNA from blood samples was extracted from all available leukocytes rather than from a fixed cell number. ACK lysis buffer was used to remove erythrocytes from blood, and the leukocytes were stored at -70 degrees C as pellets. Genomic DNA was extracted from frozen cell pellets with a QIAsymphony instrument. The data were taken from a study of human thymus T cells (dated by TCRdb to about 2020). Background for the entire study: The study described the TCR alpha and beta repertoires in roughly 8 infant thymus samples and a few matching peripheral blood samples. The cohort included more than five male and a couple of female infants, with donor ages spanning 7 to 244 days.

Here is what the overall study found, with its caveats: On average, thymus samples yielded approximately 780,000 unique TCRB clonotypes, whereas blood samples yielded roughly 80,000. Usage of V and J gene segments appeared to be biased in both the thymic and the peripheral blood repertoires.

There are 17 amino acids in the CDR3, from cysteine to phenylalanine inclusive. CDR3 DNA only is kept here, 51 bases in frame from base 1. Via the germline V gene, CDR1 is MDHEN and CDR2 SYDVKM. V drops 3 bases and J drops 4 bases, leaving 19 bases in between. The immunoSEQ multiplex PCR assay was used to amplify the TCRB and TCRAD loci from a standardized amount of quality-controlled genomic DNA. The amplicons covered the V(D)J region and were long enough to include the CDR3 and to identify the V and J genes. Through the commercial immunoSEQ service, the amplicons were sequenced on an Illumina platform. The paper's data handling went like this. Corrections for primer bias and sequencing errors followed previously described methods, while TCRAD and TCRB definitions were based on the IMGT database. The repertoires were analysed using immunoSEQ Analyzer 3.0 and VDJTools for basic statistics, V/J segment usage, diversity estimates, rarefaction and pairwise overlap. Diversity was estimated with Chao1, ChaoE, Efron-Thisted, Shannon and inverse Simpson indices, and also on datasets down-sampled to the smallest sample. Repertoire overlap was assessed by strict matching of CDR3 nucleotide sequence, V gene and J gene, and clustering was done by Jaccard-based multidimensional scaling. The source is immuneACCESS, and TCRdb retained only in-frame sequences with V and J called. Part of the clones is not carried over; for the studies checked, unresolved V genes explain less than half of this, and the remainder is unexplained. V, J and clone size derive from that table, while D and trimming were established from the DNA sequence. This sample lists tens of thousands of clones; roughly 94% were detected once. The top ten clones comprise 5.5% to 7% of the sample.

The sequenced sample consisted of blood. This receptor was identified in a boy in the first two years of life with a congenital heart defect but otherwise immunologically healthy. The chain was built from TRBV28 and TRBJ2-1, with TRBD2 tentatively as D gene (6 bases match). CDR3 protein: CASSFGGAEGFYNEQFF. The DNA reads as follows: TGTGCCAGCAGTTTTGGGGGTGCGGAGGGGTTTTACAATGAGCAGTTCTTC.